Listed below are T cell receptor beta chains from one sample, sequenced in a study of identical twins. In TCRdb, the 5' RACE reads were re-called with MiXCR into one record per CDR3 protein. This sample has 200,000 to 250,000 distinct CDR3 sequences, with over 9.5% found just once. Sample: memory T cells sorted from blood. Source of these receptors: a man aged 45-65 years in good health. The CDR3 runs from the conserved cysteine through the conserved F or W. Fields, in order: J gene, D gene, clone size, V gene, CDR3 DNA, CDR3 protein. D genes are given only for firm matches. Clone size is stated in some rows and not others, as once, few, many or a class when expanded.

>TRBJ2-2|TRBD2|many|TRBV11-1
TGTGCCAGCAGCTTCGGCCGGGGGGGCGGGGAGCTGTTTTTT
CASSFGRGGGELFF
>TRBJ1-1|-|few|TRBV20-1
TGCAGTGCTACCCGGGATGGCACTGAAGCTTTCTTT
CSATRDGTEAFF
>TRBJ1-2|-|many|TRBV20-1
TGCAGTGCTAGTGCACAGAGCAGGTTCGATGGCTACACCTTC
CSASAQSRFDGYTF
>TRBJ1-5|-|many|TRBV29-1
TGCAGCGTTGTATGGACGGATCCCAATCAGCCCCAGCATTTT
CSVVWTDPNQPQHF
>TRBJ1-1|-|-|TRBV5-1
TGCGCCAGCAGCGGGGGAGGGGCCCGAAACACTGAAGCTTTCTTT
CASSGGGARNTEAFF
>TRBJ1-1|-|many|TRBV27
TGTGCCAGCAGTTCTATACTCGGGCCCCGAGGGACTGAAGCTTTCTTT
CASSSILGPRGTEAFF
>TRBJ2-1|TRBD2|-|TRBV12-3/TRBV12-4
TGTGCCACCCGACTAGCGGGGGGGCCAGATGAGCAGTTCTTC
CATRLAGGPDEQFF
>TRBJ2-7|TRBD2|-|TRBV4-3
TGCGCCAGCAGCCAAGGGACTAGCGCGACCTACGAGCAGTACTTC
CASSQGTSATYEQYF
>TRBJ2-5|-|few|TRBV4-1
TGCGCCAGCAGCCAAGGCACAGGTCGGCAAGAGACCCAGTACTTC
CASSQGTGRQETQYF
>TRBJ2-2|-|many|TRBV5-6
TGTGCCAGCAGCGGACCCTACGGACTTACGAACACCGGGGAGCTGTTTTTT
CASSGPYGLTNTGELFF
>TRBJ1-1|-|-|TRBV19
TGTGCCAGTAGTATAGGAATATCTAACACTGAAGCTTTCTTT
CASSIGISNTEAFF
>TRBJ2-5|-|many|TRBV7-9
TGTGCCAGCAGCTTAAACAGGGTTGAGACCCAGTACTTC
CASSLNRVETQYF
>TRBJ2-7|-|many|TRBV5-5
TGTGCCAGCAGCTTGACACTCTCCTACGAGCAGTACTTC
CASSLTLSYEQYF
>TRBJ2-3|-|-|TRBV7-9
TGTGCCAGCAGCTTCCTCGCGGTAGATACGCAGTATTTT
CASSFLAVDTQYF
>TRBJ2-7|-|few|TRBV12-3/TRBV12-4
TGTGCCAGCAGTTTAGCGGGGGAGATGTTTAACGAGCAGTACTTC
CASSLAGEMFNEQYF
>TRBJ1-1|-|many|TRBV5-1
TGCGCCAGCAGCTTGTCACGCCAGTTGAACACTGAAGCTTTCTTT
CASSLSRQLNTEAFF
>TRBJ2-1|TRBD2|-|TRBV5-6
TGTGCCAGCAGCCTAGGGTCCGGGGGGAATGAGCAGTTCTTC
CASSLGSGGNEQFF
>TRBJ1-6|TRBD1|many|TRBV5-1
TGCGCCAGCAGACGAACCGGGACAGATAATTCACCCCTCCACTTT
CASRRTGTDNSPLHF
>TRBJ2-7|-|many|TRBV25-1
TGTGCCACCACGACAAGGAGCTCCTACGAGCAGTACTTC
CATTTRSSYEQYF
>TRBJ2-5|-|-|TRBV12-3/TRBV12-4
TGTGCCAGCACCGAGACACCCATGACGACAGAGACCCAGTACTTC
CASTETPMTTETQYF
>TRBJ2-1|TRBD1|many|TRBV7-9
TGTGCCAGCAGCAAAACGGGACAGGGACCGAACAATGAGCAGTTCTTC
CASSKTGQGPNNEQFF
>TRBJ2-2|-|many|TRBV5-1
TGCGCCAGCAGCTTGACCGGGTCCCCGGGGATTTCCGGGGAGCTGTTTTTT
CASSLTGSPGISGELFF
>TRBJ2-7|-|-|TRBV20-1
TGCAGTGCTAGAGCGAGTACCTCTATCTCCTACGAGCAGTACTTC
CSARASTSISYEQYF
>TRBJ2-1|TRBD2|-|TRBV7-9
TGTGCCAGCAGCTCCCGGTGGGGACTACCAACCTACAATGAGCAGTTCTTC
CASSSRWGLPTYNEQFF
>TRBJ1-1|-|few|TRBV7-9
TGTGCCAGCAGAGACGGCGGTTTTGACACTGAAGCTTTCTTT
CASRDGGFDTEAFF
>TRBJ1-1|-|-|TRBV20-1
TGCAGTGCTAGAGATCGGGGCTTAAGGGCTTTCTTT
CSARDRGLRAFF
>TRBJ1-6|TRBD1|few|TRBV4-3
TGCGCCAGCAGCCAAGATCCGACAGGGGGCCGTTCACCCCTCCACTTT
CASSQDPTGGRSPLHF
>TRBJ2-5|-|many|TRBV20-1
TGCAGTGCTAGGGACCGCCGGGACCGTCAAGAGACCCAGTACTTC
CSARDRRDRQETQYF
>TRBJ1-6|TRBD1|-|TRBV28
TGTGCCAGCAGTCGGGGGGACAGCAATAATTCACCCCTCCACTTT
CASSRGDSNNSPLHF
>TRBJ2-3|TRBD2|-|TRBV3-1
TGTGCCAGCAGCCCCCTCGGACTAGCGGGGGGCCTCACTAGCACAGATACGCAGTATTTT
CASSPLGLAGGLTSTDTQYF
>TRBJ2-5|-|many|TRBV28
TGTGCCAGCAGTCTACACGGCGGCCAAGAGACCCAGTACTTC
CASSLHGGQETQYF
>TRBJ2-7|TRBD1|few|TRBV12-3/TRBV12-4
TGTGCCAGCAGGAACCCCGGGACAGGGCGCGAGCAGTACTTC
CASRNPGTGREQYF
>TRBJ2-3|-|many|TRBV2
TGTGCCGGAAAGGTGACAGATACGCAGTATTTT
CAGKVTDTQYF
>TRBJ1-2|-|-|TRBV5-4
TGTGCCAGCAGCTTGGCAGGTCCTACTTCTAACTATGGCTACACCTTC
CASSLAGPTSNYGYTF
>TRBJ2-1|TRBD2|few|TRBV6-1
TGTGCCAGCAGTCGCAGCGGGAGTGGTTACAATGAGCAGTTCTTC
CASSRSGSGYNEQFF
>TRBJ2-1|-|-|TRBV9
TGTGCCAGCACCGGTGACCCAGACAATGAGCAGTTCTTC
CASTGDPDNEQFF
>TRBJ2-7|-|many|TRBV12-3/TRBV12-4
TGTGCCAGCAGTTTCTTCCGTCAGGTGGACGAGCAGTACTTC
CASSFFRQVDEQYF
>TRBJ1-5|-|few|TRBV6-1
TGTGCCAGCACGGTCCAAACAGCGAGCAATCAGCCCCAGCATTTT
CASTVQTASNQPQHF
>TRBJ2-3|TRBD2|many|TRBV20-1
TGCAGTGCTAGAACCCCTAGCGGAAGGCCCGGGGATTTT
CSARTPSGRPGDF
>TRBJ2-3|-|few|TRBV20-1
TGCAGTGCTAGAGGGGGGGAAAATACGCAGTATTTT
CSARGGENTQYF
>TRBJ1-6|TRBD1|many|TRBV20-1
TGCAGTGCTAGCACCGGGACAGATAAAAATTCACCCCTCCACTTT
CSASTGTDKNSPLHF
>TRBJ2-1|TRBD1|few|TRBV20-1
TGCAGTGCTCATCGACAGGGAGACTCCTACAATGAGCAGTTCTTC
CSAHRQGDSYNEQFF